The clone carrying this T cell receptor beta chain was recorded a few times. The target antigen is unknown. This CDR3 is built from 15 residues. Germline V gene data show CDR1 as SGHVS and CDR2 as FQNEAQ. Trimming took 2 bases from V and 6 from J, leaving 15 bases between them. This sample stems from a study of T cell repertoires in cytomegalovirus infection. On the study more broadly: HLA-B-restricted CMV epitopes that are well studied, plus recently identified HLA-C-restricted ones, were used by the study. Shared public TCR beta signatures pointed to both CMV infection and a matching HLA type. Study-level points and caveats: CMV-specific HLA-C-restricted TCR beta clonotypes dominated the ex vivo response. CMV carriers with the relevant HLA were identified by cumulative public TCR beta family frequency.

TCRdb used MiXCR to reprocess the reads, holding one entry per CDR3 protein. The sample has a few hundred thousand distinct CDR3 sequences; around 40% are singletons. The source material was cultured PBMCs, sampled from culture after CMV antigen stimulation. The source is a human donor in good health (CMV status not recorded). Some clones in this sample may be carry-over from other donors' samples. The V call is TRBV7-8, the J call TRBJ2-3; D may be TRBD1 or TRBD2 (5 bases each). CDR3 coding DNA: TGTGCCAGCAGCTTACCGGGACCCCCTCGGGATACGCAGTATTTT. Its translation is CASSLPGPPRDTQYF.